What follows are 19 T cell receptor beta chains derived from one specimen sequenced in a study of T cell repertoires in cytomegalovirus infection. Antigens of these TCRs are unknown. TCRdb re-called the reads through MiXCR, storing one row per CDR3 protein. The sample consists of under 850,000 distinct CDR3 sequences, roughly a third of them appearing once. Sequenced material: cultured PBMCs, taken from culture after CMV antigen stimulation. The receptors derive from a human donor in good health (CMV status not recorded). Some clones in this sample may be carry-over from other donors' samples.

CDR3: CASSLRSRYGQQFF. For the CDR3, the DNA is TGTGCCAGCAGCCTCCGGTCCCGCTACGGTCAGCAGTTCTTC. This chain uses TRBV5-6 with TRBJ2-1; D remains unclear. The germline V gene encodes CDR1 SGHDT and CDR2 YYEEEE. The length of the CDR3 is 14 residues. The V end was cut by 4 bases, the J end by 11 bases, with 19 bases between.

This clonotype was detected only a few times. The genes are TRBV7-6 and TRBJ2-7; D not certain. V was clipped by 6 bases and J by 4 bases, with 10 bases between them. The CDR3 contains 12 residues. Germline V gives CDR1 SGHVS, CDR2 FNYEAQ. CDR3 sequence: CASSRLRYEQYF. The DNA of the CDR3 is TGTGCCAGCAGTAGGCTCCGGTACGAGCAGTACTTC.

This rearrangement joins TRBV7-2 to TRBJ2-2; 10 nucleotides line up with TRBD2. CDR1 and CDR2 from the germline V gene are SGHTA and FQGNSA. Trimming removed 3 bases from V and 0 bases from J; junction bases left unmatched: 4. CDR3 length: 17 amino acids. The DNA of the CDR3 is TGTGCCAGCAGCTTGGCTAGCGGGGGCCCGAACACCGGGGAGCTGTTTTTT. Translated, it gives CASSLASGGPNTGELFF. Together with reference TRBV7-2 and TRBJ2-2, the CDR3 gives the full variable domain: GAGVSQSPSNKVTEKGKDVELRCDPISGHTALYWYRQSLGQGLEFLIYFQGNSAPDKSGLPSDRFSAERTGGSVSTLTIQRTQQEDSAVYLCASSLASGGPNTGELFFGEGSRLTVL.

This clonotype has a handful of counts. The V call is TRBV7-8, the J call TRBJ2-4; 9 nucleotides agree with TRBD1. The V segment lost 7 bases and the J segment 9 bases; nucleotides outside the gene matches: 19. The CDR3 totals 17 residues. In germline, CDR1 is SGHVS, CDR2 FQNEAQ. Here the CDR3 reads CASKPFLPGQGSRIQYF. DNA for the CDR3: TGTGCCAGCAAACCCTTCCTACCGGGACAGGGATCGCGCATTCAGTACTTC.

The gene calls are TRBV7-9 and TRBJ2-5; D could derive from TRBD1 or TRBD2 (5 bases each). The CDR3 covers 17 residues. Per the germline V gene, CDR1 is SEHNR and CDR2 is FQNEAQ (reference sequence). The V end lost 1 base, the J end lost 1 base, and 16 bases lay between the germline ends. The CDR3 reads CASSLGSSGAAQETQYF. Here the CDR3 DNA reads TGTGCCAGCAGCTTAGGGAGCTCCGGGGCCGCCCAAGAGACCCAGTACTTC. Variable domain in full (rest from reference TRBV7-9 and TRBJ2-5): DTGVSQNPRHKITKRGQNVTFRCDPISEHNRLYWYRQTLGQGPEFLTYFQNEAQLEKSRLLSDRFSAERPKGSFSTLEIQRTEQGDSAMYLCASSLGSSGAAQETQYFGPGTRLLVL.

This clonotype occurred a few times. CDR3 DNA: TGTGCCAGCAGCAAAGGGACCTTCACAGATACGCAGTATTTT. Protein sequence: CASSKGTFTDTQYF. The chain couples TRBV7-2 to TRBJ2-3; perhaps D is TRBD1 or TRBD2 (5 bases each). Germline assignment: CDR1 SGHTA and CDR2 FQGNSA. The length of the CDR3 is 14 residues. The germline V and J ends were trimmed by 5 bases and 2 bases, with 11 bases remaining between them.

The chain links TRBV6-1 to TRBJ2-5; 7 nucleotides align to TRBD2. The CDR3 covers 14 residues. Unmatched junction bases numbered 8, after V lost 6 bases and J lost 4 bases. The germline gives CDR1 MNHNS, CDR2 SASEGT. CDR3 region: CASRGSGPTETQYF. As DNA, the CDR3 is TGTGCCAGCAGAGGTAGCGGGCCCACAGAGACCCAGTACTTC.

This clonotype was found a few times. The CDR3 sequence is CASSLGTSNGTYNEQFF. The CDR3 DNA is TGTGCCAGCAGCTTAGGAACAAGTAACGGGACTTACAATGAGCAGTTCTTC. The chain carries TRBV7-8 and TRBJ2-1; TRBD2 might be the D (6 bases). In germline, CDR1 is SGHVS, CDR2 FQNEAQ. This CDR3 comprises 17 residues. Trimming pared 1 base from V and 4 bases from J, leaving 17 bases between.

The chain couples TRBV11-2 to TRBJ2-5, with D perhaps given as TRBD1 or TRBD2 (5 bases each). This CDR3 contains 16 residues. CDR1 is SGHAT and CDR2 is FQNNGV in the germline V gene. Trimming cost V 1 base and J 3 bases, with 15 bases left between them. This CDR3 is CASSLGPGTEKETQYF. In DNA form, the CDR3 reads TGTGCCAGCAGCTTAGGACCTGGGACGGAGAAAGAGACCCAGTACTTC.

In this sample, this clonotype turned up many times. This chain connects TRBV7-2 to TRBJ2-7, with 9 bases identical to TRBD2. Germline lookup yields CDR1 SGHTA and CDR2 FQGNSA. V shed 1 base and J 2 bases; nucleotides not matched to a gene: 3. CDR3 length: 15 amino acids. For the CDR3, the DNA is TGTGCCAGCAGCTTAGTGCGGGGGGGAACCTACGAGCAGTACTTC. Translating gives CASSLVRGGTYEQYF.

The chain carries TRBV7-2 and TRBJ2-3; D gene uncertain. The V gene lost 4 bases and the J gene lost 2 bases, with 10 bases spanning the gap. Germline CDR1 and CDR2: SGHTA and FQGNSA. This CDR3 has 14 amino acids. CDR3 in amino acids: CASSYDGATDTQYF. As DNA, the CDR3 is TGTGCCAGCAGCTACGATGGTGCCACAGATACGCAGTATTTT.

This clonotype appeared a few times. This sequence joins TRBV7-9 and TRBJ2-6, with 7 positions matching TRBD1. The CDR3 is made up of 15 amino acids. Looked up from germline, CDR1 is SEHNR and CDR2 is FQNEAQ (reference sequence). The J segment lost 2 bases and the V segment lost 5 bases, leaving 3 bases of the junction unmatched. The CDR3 spells CASSVTGAGANVLTF. The CDR3 bases are TGTGCCAGCAGCGTCACAGGGGCTGGGGCCAACGTCCTGACTTTC.

The chain carries TRBV5-6 and TRBJ2-1, with TRBD1 matching 8 bases. The CDR3 extends over 14 amino acids. Germline CDR1 reads SGHDT; CDR2 reads YYEEEE. J gave up 4 bases and V 3 bases, and 3 bases lay outside the gene matches. The CDR3 DNA reads as TGTGCCAGCAGCTGGGGACAGGAATACAATGAGCAGTTCTTC. Amino acid sequence: CASSWGQEYNEQFF.

In this sample, this clonotype turned up many times. The rearrangement uses TRBV7-2 and TRBJ2-1; a weak D match, TRBD1 (6 bases). CDR1 is SGHTA and CDR2 is FQGNSA in the germline V gene. The CDR3 sequence is 13 residues long. V was clipped by 5 bases and J by 10 bases, with 15 bases between them. DNA for the CDR3: TGTGCCAGCAGCCCATCAGGGGTCCGCGAGCAGTTCTTC. Its translation is CASSPSGVREQFF.

This clonotype was counted between two and nine times. The CDR3 loop reads CASTIGGRLGYGYTF. CDR3 sequence (DNA): TGTGCCAGCACCATAGGAGGCAGGTTGGGCTATGGCTACACCTTC. The V gene is TRBV7-2, the J gene TRBJ1-2; D is unclear. The germline V and J ends were trimmed by 7 bases and 4 bases, with 19 bases remaining between them. The CDR3 is 15 amino acids. CDR1 and CDR2 from the germline V gene are SGHTA and FQGNSA.

The gene calls are TRBV20-1 and TRBJ2-7; 9 bases map to TRBD2. The J segment lost 7 bases and the V segment lost 4 bases, leaving 14 bases of the junction unmatched. Germline V gene data show CDR1 as DFQATT and CDR2 as SNEGSKA (reference sequence). The CDR3 consists of 15 residues. The CDR3 region is CSAMGWSSGTGEQYF. In DNA form, the CDR3 reads TGCAGTGCTATGGGGTGGTCTAGCGGGACTGGGGAGCAGTACTTC.

The chain combines TRBV18 with TRBJ1-2, with D tentatively TRBD1 (5 bases). Per the germline V gene, CDR1 is KGHSH and CDR2 is LQKENI. The CDR3 is made up of 14 amino acids. With 1 base removed from V and 4 bases from J, the gap between germline ends came to 10 bases. CDR3 sequence: CASSPRRGLYGYTF. The CDR3 DNA reads as TGTGCCAGCTCACCACGACGGGGACTCTATGGCTACACCTTC. Filled out from reference TRBV18 and TRBJ1-2, the complete variable domain reads NAGVMQNPRHLVRRRGQEARLRCSPMKGHSHVYWYRQLPEEGLKFMVYLQKENIIDESGMPKERFSAEFPKEGPSILRIQQVVRGDSAAYFCASSPRRGLYGYTFGSGTRLTVV.

This clonotype has more than one count but fewer than ten. The chain carries TRBV2 and TRBJ1-4; 10 bases agree with TRBD1. CDR1 and CDR2 (germline): SNHLY, FYNNEI. The CDR3 consists of 14 residues. The J segment lost 12 bases and the V segment lost 3 bases, leaving 7 bases of the junction unmatched. CDR3 in amino acids: CASSDRTGGGELFF. CDR3 bases: TGTGCCAGCAGTGACCGGACAGGGGGTGGAGAACTGTTTTTT.

This chain links TRBV24-1 with TRBJ1-1; D is unclear. Germline V gene sequence: CDR1 KGHDR, CDR2 SFDVKD. This CDR3 is 16 amino acids long. V shed 10 bases and J shed 0 bases, with 20 bases lying between them. CDR3 in DNA: TGTGCCACGAGCCTTCACTTGGCGGCCTTGAACACTGAAGCTTTCTTT. Translated, it gives CATSLHLAALNTEAFF.